The 14 T cell receptor beta chains presented below share a single source sample, sequenced in a study of blood T cells in healthy people across ages. Using a J-beta primer mix together with a sample-barcoded 5' primer, a second PCR was run for about 7 to 12 cycles. TCRdb re-called the 5' RACE reads through MiXCR, storing one row per CDR3 protein. The table has about 680,000 distinct CDR3 sequences, around half seen once. The sample comprised blood. The receptors stem from a woman between 55 and 75 years old in good health.

The chain has TRBV5-1 and TRBJ2-6, with D maybe TRBD1 (6 bases). The CDR3 has 16 amino acids. Germline loops: CDR1 SGHRS, CDR2 YFSETQ. The V and J ends lost 7 bases and 2 bases respectively, with 16 bases between them. This CDR3 reads CASSTGSSPGANVLTF. The CDR3 DNA reads as TGCGCCAGCTCTACAGGGTCTTCCCCTGGGGCCAACGTCCTGACTTTC.

The V and J genes are TRBV7-9 and TRBJ1-2; D is unclear. Trimming shortened V by 5 bases and J by 4 bases, and 20 bases separated the two germline ends. Germline CDR1 and CDR2: SEHNR and FQNEAQ (reference sequence). The CDR3 spans 16 residues. CDR3: CASSPTSTQTAYGYTF. The CDR3 nucleotides read TGTGCCAGCAGCCCTACTTCGACTCAAACGGCCTATGGCTACACCTTC.

The chain combines TRBV7-2 with TRBJ2-3; D may be TRBD2 (5 bases). CDR1 SGHTA and CDR2 FQGNSA come from the germline V gene. The CDR3 length is 13 residues. V dropped 5 bases and J dropped 5 bases, with 11 bases sitting between them. The CDR3 DNA follows: TGTGCCAGCAGCCGTATCGCGGGAGATACGCAGTATTTT. As protein: CASSRIAGDTQYF. Variable domain in full (rest from reference TRBV7-2 and TRBJ2-3): GAGVSQSPSNKVTEKGKDVELRCDPISGHTALYWYRQSLGQGLEFLIYFQGNSAPDKSGLPSDRFSAERTGGSVSTLTIQRTQQEDSAVYLCASSRIAGDTQYFGPGTRLTVL.

This chain connects TRBV7-2 to TRBJ2-4; 9 bases match TRBD2. Germline lookup yields CDR1 SGHTA and CDR2 FQGNSA. CDR3 length equals 14 residues. With V trimmed by 3 bases and J by 4 bases, 1 base remained unmatched. The CDR3 here is CASSLTSGKNIQYF. The CDR3 DNA reads TGTGCCAGCAGCTTGACTAGCGGAAAAAACATTCAGTACTTC.

This chain links TRBV12-3 or TRBV12-4 with TRBJ2-1; D unclear. The CDR3 consists of 14 residues. The germline V and J ends were trimmed by 5 bases and 1 base, with 9 bases remaining between them. CDR3 nucleotides: TGTGCCAGCAGTACCAGTTTATCCTACAATGAGCAGTTCTTC. Translation: CASSTSLSYNEQFF.

The rearrangement links TRBV7-8 to TRBJ2-5; D is perhaps TRBD2 (6 bases). Germline CDR1 reads SGHVS; CDR2 reads FQNEAQ. Trimming shortened V by 5 bases and J by 11 bases, and 15 bases separated the two germline ends. The CDR3 totals 12 residues. CDR3 coding DNA: TGTGCCAGCAGCAACCAGGGACGGGAGCAGTACTTC. It codes for CASSNQGREQYF.

The chain carries TRBV11-2 and TRBJ2-1; D remains unclear. The CDR3 spans 14 residues. In germline, CDR1 is SGHAT, CDR2 FQNNGV. V shed 8 bases and J shed 0 bases, with 11 bases lying between them. Written as DNA, the CDR3 is TGTGCCAGCGGTTTCCTGAGCTCCTACAATGAGCAGTTCTTC. It yields the protein CASGFLSSYNEQFF.

The chain combines TRBV14 with TRBJ2-7, with D tentatively TRBD1 (5 bases). The better agreement between TRBJ2-5 and the DNA end casts doubt on the J call. The CDR3 is made up of 17 amino acids. From germline, CDR1 is SGHDN and CDR2 FVKESK. The CDR3 sequence is CASSPQSTRIPGETQYF. Here the CDR3 DNA reads TGTGCCAGCAGCCCACAAAGCACTCGAATACCAGGGGAGACCCAGTACTTC.

The V gene is TRBV6-2 or TRBV6-3, the J gene TRBJ2-3; D tentatively fits TRBD1 or TRBD2 (6 bases each). The CDR3 loop spans 15 amino acids. Trimming removed 2 bases at V and 4 bases at J, with 13 bases between. Germline V lookup: CDR1 MNHEY, CDR2 SVGEGT. CDR3 amino acids: CASSYDRGRADTQYF. CDR3 bases: TGTGCCAGCAGTTACGACCGGGGGCGCGCAGATACGCAGTATTTT.

The chain links TRBV29-1 to TRBJ2-7; TRBD1 matches 7 bases. The J segment lost 3 bases and the V segment lost 4 bases, leaving 3 bases of the junction unmatched. There are 12 residues in the CDR3. Germline V gene lookup returns CDR1 SQVTM and CDR2 ANQGSEA. This CDR3 is CSVGGQHYEQYF. The CDR3 region has the DNA TGCAGCGTTGGGGGACAGCACTACGAGCAGTACTTC.

A remark on this clonotype: One base away lies a much larger clone, so this may be a sequencing read error. V gene TRBV20-1 combines with J gene TRBJ2-1; 8 nucleotides align to TRBD2. Germline V gene sequence: CDR1 DFQATT, CDR2 SNEGSKA (reference sequence). The junction had 9 bases not matched to a gene; V was cut back by 6 bases and J by 2 bases. The CDR3 sequence is 15 residues long. The DNA of the CDR3 is TGCAGTGCAAGGCTAGCGGGTGGGACCTACAATGAGCAGTTCTTC. This gives the protein CSARLAGGTYNEQFF.

This clonotype showed up just a few times. V gene TRBV5-1 combines with J gene TRBJ2-1; TRBD2 matches at 7 bases. The CDR3 has 14 amino acids. Trimming took 2 bases from V and 7 from J; bases not matched to a gene: 6. Looked up from germline, CDR1 is SGHRS and CDR2 is YFSETQ. The CDR3 DNA sequence: TGCGCCAGCAGCTTCAACGGGAGGTGGAATGAGCAGTTCTTC. Translating it yields CASSFNGRWNEQFF.

This sequence joins TRBV11-2 and TRBJ2-3; TRBD2 matches 8 bases. The CDR3 loop spans 12 amino acids. Germline CDR1 reads SGHAT; CDR2 reads FQNNGV. V lost 5 bases to trimming and J lost 10 bases; unmatched junction nucleotides: 5. CDR3 sequence: CASSPRGGAQYF. In DNA form, the CDR3 reads TGTGCCAGCAGCCCCCGGGGGGGGGCGCAGTATTTT.

This clonotype has a count of ten or more. The junction does not match germline at one end; this may be a read error. The chain employs TRBV5-1 and TRBJ1-2; 7 positions agree with TRBD1. Germline CDR1 reads SGHRS; CDR2 reads YFSETQ. The CDR3 runs 13 residues. The CDR3 sequence is CASSLGTVYGYTF. The DNA of the CDR3 is TGCGCCAGCAGTTTGGGGACAGTCTATGGCTACACCTTC.